This TCR beta chain was sequenced during a study of T cells after yellow fever vaccination. TCRdb re-derived calls from the 5' RACE reads in MiXCR, one entry per CDR3 protein. The repertoire holds just under 600,000 distinct CDR3 sequences, less than 15% seen once, with around 15% in the top ten. Germline lookup yields CDR1 MGHDK and CDR2 SYGVNS. The V segment lost 8 bases and the J segment 3 bases; nucleotides outside the gene matches: 13. The CDR3 sequence is 16 residues long. Many counts were recorded for this clonotype. The chain recombines TRBV25-1 with TRBJ2-7; 10 bases align to TRBD2. The sample consisted of PBMCs, taken on the day of the yellow fever booster vaccination. This receptor was identified in a man aged 25 to 40 who received the YFV17D yellow fever vaccine. The CDR3 DNA reads as TGTGCCAGCCCCGTTAGGGGGAGGACTAGCGGCTACGAGCAGTACTTC. This sequence encodes CASPVRGRTSGYEQYF.